This T cell receptor beta chain was recorded in a study of blood T cell repertoires in COVID-19. A Seattle source enrolled patients during active infection and followed them longitudinally. Original methodology: Amplification of reference gene primers was used by the study to estimate nucleated cell counts. Repertoires were generated with immunoSEQ multiplex PCR, while TCRdb's copy carries only in-frame clones and drops some. The V and J calls and clone size are taken from that table; D and trimming were inferred from the DNA. The table has over 200,000 clones, 80% to 95% seen once; the top ten hold 0.7% to 0.85%. This TCR was recovered from a man in his 60s with COVID-19, enrolled during active disease. Sequenced sample: peripheral blood.

The CDR3 nucleotides are TGTGCCAGCAGTGAAGGGAACACAGGGGTTGGTGGCTACACCTTC. Translating it yields CASSEGNTGVGGYTF. The chain links TRBV6-1 to TRBJ1-2; 7 nucleotides match TRBD1. Germline values: CDR1 MNHNS, CDR2 SASEGT. The CDR3 loop spans 15 amino acids. V shed 1 base and J 7 bases; nucleotides not matched to a gene: 9.